This TCR beta chain was sequenced during a study of T cell responses to AZD1222 COVID-19 vaccine. Study-wide points: Receipt of two AZD1222 doses was followed by a rise in Spike-specific TCR breadth and depth. Every sample of the repertoires postdated the peak T cell response. In a largely white British group with more females than males, clonal diversity was possibly underestimated.

Method: immunoSEQ multiplex PCR; TCRdb's copy keeps in-frame clones and lacks some. The sample yields some 130,000 clones, about 94% seen once. Of note for this clone: Its antigen remains unidentified.

The sequence was obtained from an adult in good health. Sequenced here: peripheral blood, sampled on day 0 of AZD1222 vaccination.

The CDR3 spells CATLGLWGGYTF. In nucleotides, the CDR3 is TGTGCCACCTTGGGCCTATGGGGAGGCTACACCTTC. The J gene is TRBJ1-2, the V gene TRBV28; D unclear. V shed 10 bases and J shed 8 bases, with 17 bases lying between them. The CDR3 has 12 residues. Germline V gene lookup returns CDR1 MDHEN and CDR2 SYDVKM.